These 28 T cell receptor beta chains originate from one sample sequenced in a study of radiotherapy plus CTLA-4 blockade in lung cancer. The method was immunoSEQ multiplex PCR; TCRdb's version includes in-frame clones alone and lacks a portion of them. The data hold 77,000 or so clones, with under 75% observed a single time. Sequencing used peripheral blood, obtained from a patient treated with radiotherapy plus ipilimumab. The receptors shown here come from a human donor with non-small cell lung cancer whose response to radiotherapy plus ipilimumab could not be evaluated.

V is TRBV15 and J is TRBJ2-3, with D perhaps matching TRBD2 (7 bases). The CDR3 spans 19 residues. Per germline, CDR1 LNHNV and CDR2 YYDKDF (reference sequence). The V gene lost 0 bases and the J gene lost 0 bases, with 19 bases spanning the gap. The CDR3 sequence: CATSRDGARGGSSTDTQYF. DNA of the CDR3: TGTGCCACCAGCAGAGATGGGGCAAGGGGGGGCTCTAGCACAGATACGCAGTATTTT.

This clone was observed a handful of times. This rearrangement joins TRBV5-5 to TRBJ1-4, with 7 bases that match TRBD1. In germline, CDR1 is SGHKS, CDR2 YYEKEE (reference sequence). Trimming cost V 2 bases and J 4 bases; bases outside gene matches: 14. The CDR3 totals 18 residues. The CDR3 is CASSFLTDGDRDNEKLFF. The CDR3 DNA is TGTGCCAGCAGCTTTCTTACAGACGGTGACAGGGATAATGAAAAACTGTTTTTT.

This chain connects TRBV19 to TRBJ2-1; D is possibly TRBD2 (6 bases). In germline, CDR1 is LNHDA, CDR2 SQIVND (reference sequence). The CDR3 is 14 amino acids. The V and J ends lost 7 bases and 0 bases respectively, with 10 bases between them. The CDR3 is CASMRESSYNEQFF. The CDR3 DNA reads as TGTGCCAGTATGCGGGAAAGCTCCTACAATGAGCAGTTCTTC. Variable domain in full (rest from reference TRBV19 and TRBJ2-1): DGGITQSPKYLFRKEGQNVTLSCEQNLNHDAMYWYRQDPGQGLRLIYYSQIVNDFQKGDIAEGYSVSREKKESFPLTVTSAQKNPTAFYLCASMRESSYNEQFFGPGTRLTVL.

This rearrangement joins TRBV27 to TRBJ2-3; D unresolved. The CDR3 is made up of 14 amino acids. Germline CDR1 and CDR2: MNHEY and SMNVEV (reference sequence). V lost 5 bases and J lost 0, with 9 bases in between. CDR3 protein: CASSLPRSTDTQYF. The CDR3, as DNA: TGTGCCAGCAGTCTACCCCGGAGCACAGATACGCAGTATTTT.

The chain carries TRBV10-3 and TRBJ1-2, with 8 bases matching TRBD1. CDR1 is ENHRY and CDR2 is SYGVKD in the germline V gene. The trim removed 0 bases at V and 8 bases at J, leaving 11 bases unmatched. The CDR3 length is 16 residues. The CDR3 loop is CAISESGQAQFRGYTF. CDR3 DNA sequence: TGTGCCATCAGTGAGTCGGGACAGGCCCAGTTTAGAGGCTACACCTTC.

This clone was counted only a few times. This chain uses TRBV9 with TRBJ2-2, with 10 bases matching TRBD1. This CDR3 region has 15 residues. The V and J ends lost 2 bases and 6 bases, in that order; junction bases with no gene match: 4. Germline CDR1 reads SGDLS; CDR2 reads YYNGEE. CDR3 region: CASSVWDRGSGELFF. For the CDR3, the DNA is TGTGCCAGCAGCGTCTGGGACAGGGGCTCCGGGGAGCTGTTTTTT.

The chain joins TRBV6-1 to TRBJ1-6; perhaps TRBD1 as D (5 bases). Trimming took off 4 bases at V and 0 bases at J, with 13 bases between the two ends. The germline CDR1 and CDR2 sequences are MNHNS and SASEGT. The CDR3 spans 17 residues. Written as DNA, the CDR3 is TGTGCCAGCAGTGCTGGACAAGGCAGCTCCTATAATTCACCCCTCCACTTT. It codes for CASSAGQGSSYNSPLHF.

This chain uses TRBV5-8 with TRBJ2-5, with 8 bases lining up with TRBD1. TRBJ2-7 matches the DNA end more closely, so the J call is doubtful. Germline lookup yields CDR1 SGHTS and CDR2 YDEGEE. The CDR3 consists of 16 residues. In nucleotides, the CDR3 is TGTGCCAGCAGCCCCCGACGCACAGGGGGATCTTACGAGCAGTACTTC. This sequence encodes CASSPRRTGGSYEQYF.

The rearrangement links TRBV5-6 to TRBJ2-7; the D gene is possibly TRBD2 (5 bases). This CDR3 spans 15 amino acids. Deletions cut 0 bases from V and 4 bases from J, with 14 bases between. Germline CDR1 is SGHDT and CDR2 is YYEEEE. CDR3 nucleotides: TGTGCCAGCAGCTTGGGCAGAGGGTTCCTTTACGAGCAGTACTTC. Translating gives CASSLGRGFLYEQYF.

The J gene is TRBJ1-5, the V gene TRBV30; 11 nucleotides line up with TRBD1. Trimming removed 1 base from V and 9 bases from J; junction bases left unmatched: 8. Germline CDR1 and CDR2: GTSNPN and SVGIG (reference sequence). This CDR3 contains 15 residues. CDR3 amino acids: CAWSDRTGGYRPQHF. CDR3 sequence (DNA): TGTGCCTGGAGTGATAGGACAGGGGGCTATCGGCCCCAGCATTTT.

As for this clone: One end of the junction fails to match germline, which may point to a read error. V usage is TRBV28 and J usage is TRBJ1-1; TRBD1 might be the D (5 bases). In germline, CDR1 is MDHEN, CDR2 SYDVKM. The CDR3 runs to 15 residues. CDR3 loop: CASRHQQVGNAEAFF. The CDR3 coding sequence is TGTGCCAGCCGACATCAACAGGTAGGGAACGCTGAAGCTTTCTTT. Full variable domain (rest looked up from reference TRBV28 and TRBJ1-1): DVKVTQSSRYLVKRTGEKVFLECVQDMDHENMFWYRQDPGLGLRLIYFSYDVKMKEKGDIPEGYSVSREKKERFSLILESASTNQTSMYLCASRHQQVGNAEAFFGQGTRLTVV.

DNA of the CDR3: TGTGCCTGGGGGACAGGTGGGTACGAGCAGTACTTC. Protein product: CAWGTGGYEQYF. The chain joins TRBV30 to TRBJ2-7; 8 bases agree with TRBD1. V was pared by 5 bases and J by 4 bases, with 4 bases of the junction left unmatched. This CDR3 is 12 amino acids long. Germline V gives CDR1 GTSNPN, CDR2 SVGIG (reference sequence).

This chain connects TRBV5-5 to TRBJ1-1, with D uncertain. The CDR3 length is 16 residues. Germline-derived CDR1 and CDR2 are SGHKS and YYEKEE (reference sequence). Trimming removed 0 bases at V and 1 base at J, with 13 bases between. The CDR3 loop is CASSLVDPAENTEAFF. The CDR3 DNA reads TGTGCCAGCAGCTTGGTTGACCCCGCGGAGAACACTGAAGCTTTCTTT.

V usage is TRBV11-2 and J usage is TRBJ2-3; D might be TRBD1 (6 bases). Looked up from germline, CDR1 is SGHAT and CDR2 is FQNNGV. The CDR3 sequence is 16 residues long. V lost 2 bases to trimming and J lost 4 bases, with 16 bases between them. The CDR3 nucleotides read TGTGCCAGCAGCTTAATTAGGGGGACCTCCCCAGATACGCAGTATTTT. Its protein product is CASSLIRGTSPDTQYF.

Only one count was recorded for this clone. The chain has TRBV5-4 and TRBJ2-1, with 7 bases fitting TRBD2. This CDR3 has 15 amino acids. J lost 8 bases, V lost 0 bases, and 8 bases had no gene match. The germline V gene has CDR1 SGHNT and CDR2 YYREEE (reference sequence). Here the CDR3 reads CASSLAAGTEDEQFF. The DNA for the CDR3 is TGTGCCAGCAGCTTGGCAGCGGGAACAGAGGATGAGCAGTTCTTC.

The V call is TRBV27, the J call TRBJ1-3; tentatively, D is TRBD1 (5 bases). CDR3 length equals 16 residues. Trimming took 5 bases from V and 0 from J, leaving 14 bases between them. CDR1 and CDR2 (germline): MNHEY, SMNVEV (reference sequence). The CDR3 sequence: CASSPRTPASGNTIYF. The CDR3 DNA reads TGTGCCAGCAGTCCAAGGACACCTGCCTCTGGAAACACCATATATTTT.

V and J are TRBV19 and TRBJ2-3, with 13 bases aligning to TRBD2. The CDR3 consists of 16 residues. Germline lookup yields CDR1 LNHDA and CDR2 SQIVND (reference sequence). The junction had 2 bases not matched to a gene; V was cut back by 3 bases and J by 2 bases. CDR3 in amino acids: CASSMGLAGNTDTQYF. CDR3 DNA sequence: TGTGCCAGTAGTATGGGACTAGCGGGAAACACAGATACGCAGTATTTT.

This rearrangement joins TRBV15 to TRBJ2-3; 12 bases match TRBD2. Trimming at V came to 4 bases and at J to 0 bases, leaving 2 bases not matched to a gene. The germline gives CDR1 LNHNV, CDR2 YYDKDF (reference sequence). The CDR3 sequence is 16 residues long. CDR3 sequence: CATSTGLAGSTDTQYF. As DNA, the CDR3 is TGTGCCACCAGCACCGGACTAGCGGGGAGCACAGATACGCAGTATTTT. Full variable domain (remainder filled in from reference TRBV15 and TRBJ2-3): DAMVIQNPRYQVTQFGKPVTLSCSQTLNHNVMYWYQQKSSQAPKLLFHYYDKDFNNEADTPDNFQSRRPNTSFCFLDIRSPGLGDTAMYLCATSTGLAGSTDTQYFGPGTRLTVL.

This chain connects TRBV7-2 to TRBJ2-2, with a possible D match to TRBD2 (5 bases). Deletions cut 2 bases from V and 1 base from J, with 8 bases between. CDR1 and CDR2 (germline): SGHTA, FQGNSA. This CDR3 has 15 residues. CDR3 loop: CASSLNAGNTGELFF. The CDR3 DNA is TGTGCCAGCAGCTTAAATGCGGGGAACACCGGGGAGCTGTTTTTT.

The chain couples TRBV28 to TRBJ1-4; 8 positions agree with TRBD1. Unmatched junction bases numbered 13, after V lost 3 bases and J lost 7 bases. The CDR3 consists of 17 residues. The germline V gene encodes CDR1 MDHEN and CDR2 SYDVKM. CDR3 region: CASSFHSWDQGAEKLFF. In DNA form, the CDR3 reads TGTGCCAGCAGTTTCCACAGTTGGGATCAGGGGGCTGAAAAACTGTTTTTT.

This clone has a handful of counts. The CDR3 protein is CASSLEFGRGRRDTQYF. As DNA, the CDR3 is TGTGCCAGCAGCTTAGAATTCGGCAGGGGGCGCAGAGATACGCAGTATTTT. This rearrangement joins TRBV11-2 to TRBJ2-3; the match to TRBD1 covers 8 bases. Trimming at V came to 0 bases and at J to 5 bases, leaving 10 bases not matched to a gene. This CDR3 comprises 17 residues. In germline, CDR1 is SGHAT, CDR2 FQNNGV.

This chain joins TRBV6-5 and TRBJ2-1; D may be TRBD2 (6 bases). Trimming left V 10 bases short and J 2 bases short, with 15 bases between. The length of the CDR3 is 14 residues. Germline V gene sequence: CDR1 MNHEY, CDR2 SVGAGI. The CDR3: CATHRGLPYNEQFF. Here the CDR3 DNA reads TGTGCCACCCATCGGGGGTTACCCTACAATGAGCAGTTCTTC.

The chain combines TRBV1 with TRBJ1-1; the DNA was not compared with TRBD1, the D call given in the table. TRBV1 is termed a pseudogene. CDR3 length: 16 residues. Here the CDR3 reads CTSSHVETTMNTEAFF. DNA for the CDR3: TGCACCAGCAGCCATGTCGAGACAACCATGAACACTGAAGCTTTCTTT.

This chain uses TRBV19 with TRBJ2-6, with 10 bases aligning to TRBD1. The ends lost 7 bases at V and 3 bases at J; junction bases unmatched: 18. The length of the CDR3 is 20 residues. Germline-derived CDR1 and CDR2 are LNHDA and SQIVND (reference sequence). Here the CDR3 DNA reads TGTGCCAGTACCCCCATGGTAGCCGGGACAGGGGTCTTTGGGGCCAACGTCCTGACTTTC. Translated: CASTPMVAGTGVFGANVLTF.

The chain joins TRBV5-5 to TRBJ1-2; 10 bases match TRBD1. Germline lookup yields CDR1 SGHKS and CDR2 YYEKEE (reference sequence). J gave up 6 bases and V 4 bases, and 9 bases lay outside the gene matches. This CDR3 is 15 amino acids long. This CDR3 is CASSADRGRPNGYTF. CDR3 DNA: TGTGCCAGCAGCGCCGACAGGGGGCGACCGAATGGCTACACCTTC.

This clone was detected only a few times. This chain uses TRBV11-2 with TRBJ2-3, with 7 bases that match TRBD2. Trimming at V came to 0 bases and at J to 2 bases, leaving 5 bases not matched to a gene. This CDR3 region has 16 residues. The germline V gene encodes CDR1 SGHAT and CDR2 FQNNGV. This CDR3 reads CASSLEGREATDTQYF. The DNA of the CDR3 is TGTGCCAGCAGCTTAGAAGGCCGGGAGGCCACAGATACGCAGTATTTT.

This clone turned up a few times. This chain links TRBV5-1 with TRBJ2-1, with 9 bases aligning to TRBD1. CDR1 is SGHRS and CDR2 is YFSETQ in the germline V gene. J was trimmed by 7 bases and V by 4 bases; bases with no gene match: 6. The CDR3 has 14 residues. The CDR3 protein is CASSIGTGRNEQFF. CDR3 bases: TGCGCCAGCAGCATAGGGACAGGGCGAAATGAGCAGTTCTTC.

This chain uses TRBV5-1 with TRBJ2-5; D remains ambiguous. The CDR3 loop spans 13 amino acids. Trimming shortened V by 2 bases and J by 7 bases, and 12 bases separated the two germline ends. Germline V gene data show CDR1 as SGHRS and CDR2 as YFSETQ. CDR3 loop: CASSFQDPPTQYF. CDR3 coding DNA: TGCGCCAGCAGCTTCCAGGATCCACCGACCCAGTACTTC. Using reference TRBV5-1 and TRBJ2-5 for the parts outside the CDR3, the full variable domain is KAGVTQTPRYLIKTRGQQVTLSCSPISGHRSVSWYQQTPGQGLQFLFEYFSETQRNKGNFPGRFSGRQFSNSRSEMNVSTLELGDSALYLCASSFQDPPTQYFGPGTRLLVL.